These 18 T cell receptor beta chains came from one sample sequenced in a study of T-cell reconstitution after alpha-beta-depleted transplantation in children. During its preparation, the TCRbeta library received unique molecular identifiers. Via MiXCR, TCRdb re-called the PCR reads, giving one row per CDR3 protein. The repertoire holds some 43,000 distinct CDR3 sequences, with about 9.3% as singletons. Here the sequenced sample was PBMCs, mostly from graft donor cells, taken 60 days after TCRalphabeta/CD19-depleted stem cell transplant. The receptors here all came from a male patient between 2 and 9 years old who had a stem cell transplant for chronic granulomatous disease, so the T cells may come from the graft donor.

This clonotype was counted between two and nine times. V gene TRBV6-1 combines with J gene TRBJ2-3; no firm D call. The germline V gene has CDR1 MNHNS and CDR2 SASEGT. The V gene lost 4 bases and the J gene lost 6 bases, with 20 bases spanning the gap. The CDR3 extends over 16 amino acids. The CDR3 loop is CASSGPARIPKDTQYF. CDR3 coding DNA: TGTGCCAGCAGTGGCCCAGCGCGAATCCCGAAGGATACGCAGTATTTT.

This clonotype was recorded a few times. The rearrangement joins TRBV5-4 to TRBJ1-2; 7 bases match TRBD1. With 4 bases clipped from V and 4 bases from J, the junction kept 10 bases outside the gene matches. Per germline, CDR1 SGHNT and CDR2 YYREEE (reference sequence). There are 15 residues in the CDR3. CDR3: CASSPLGRGVYGYTF. The CDR3 DNA is TGTGCCAGCAGCCCCCTGGGCAGGGGGGTCTATGGCTACACCTTC. The full variable domain, with the rest looked up from reference TRBV5-4 and TRBJ1-2, is ETGVTQSPTHLIKTRGQQVTLRCSSQSGHNTVSWYQQALGQGPQFIFQYYREEENGRGNFPPRFSGLQFPNYSSELNVNALELDDSALYLCASSPLGRGVYGYTFGSGTRLTVV.

This clonotype was recorded at least ten times. J is TRBJ2-7 and V is TRBV5-5; 7 bases are shared with TRBD1. The CDR3 totals 13 residues. Trimming at V came to 2 bases and at J to 6 bases, leaving 5 bases not matched to a gene. CDR1 and CDR2 (germline): SGHKS, YYEKEE (reference sequence). The CDR3 coding sequence is TGTGCCAGCAGCTTAACCACAGGGGCCGAGCAGTACTTC. Protein sequence: CASSLTTGAEQYF.

This chain connects TRBV10-1 to TRBJ2-3; D is perhaps TRBD2 (5 bases). Germline V gene lookup returns CDR1 WNHNN and CDR2 SYGVQD (reference sequence). The V end was cut by 7 bases, the J end by 6 bases, with 23 bases between. The CDR3 spans 16 residues. CDR3 coding DNA: TGCGCCAGCATCTTTTCCCTAGCCGTACAGACGGATACGCAGTATTTT. Translated, it gives CASIFSLAVQTDTQYF.

This clonotype has a count of ten or more. The rearrangement links TRBV21-1 to TRBJ2-7. TRBV21-1 is a documented pseudogene. This CDR3 region has 11 residues. The CDR3 DNA is TGTGCCACCAGGGACGGCTACGAGCAGTACTTC. Its translation: CATRDGYEQYF.

The chain recombines TRBV29-1 with TRBJ2-3, with TRBD2 as a possible D gene (6 bases). Germline CDR1 and CDR2: SQVTM and ANQGSEA. This CDR3 spans 12 amino acids. The V and J ends lost 8 bases and 3 bases respectively, with 12 bases between them. CDR3 in amino acids: CSSRRGTDTQYF. The CDR3 DNA follows: TGCAGCTCCCGGCGGGGAACAGATACGCAGTATTTT.

This clonotype was counted only a few times. The rearrangement links TRBV9 to TRBJ2-1; a weak D match, TRBD2 (5 bases). Germline V gene data show CDR1 as SGDLS and CDR2 as YYNGEE. This CDR3 comprises 13 residues. V lost 6 bases, J lost 10 bases, and 17 bases lay in between. CDR3 nucleotide sequence: TGTGCCAGCACCCGGGTCCTAGCAGTGGAGCAGTTCTTC. This translates into CASTRVLAVEQFF.

This clonotype was seen repeatedly, ten times or more. The chain carries TRBV20-1 and TRBJ2-1; no reliable D call. Germline V gene data show CDR1 as DFQATT and CDR2 as SNEGSKA (reference sequence). The length of the CDR3 is 15 residues. Trimming removed 3 bases from V and 3 bases from J, with 15 bases in between. The chain's CDR3 is CSARSSLNLYNEQFF. CDR3 coding DNA: TGCAGTGCTAGGTCATCTCTGAACCTCTACAATGAGCAGTTCTTC.

This clonotype was observed at least ten times. The chain joins TRBV20-1 to TRBJ2-7; no clear D gene. The CDR3 extends over 14 amino acids. The V gene's germline CDR1 is DFQATT and CDR2 SNEGSKA (reference sequence). Trimming pared 3 bases from V and 2 bases from J, leaving 14 bases between. Here the CDR3 reads CSARTGLSPYEQYF. The DNA of the CDR3 is TGCAGTGCTAGGACGGGCCTGAGCCCCTACGAGCAGTACTTC.

V and J are TRBV20-1 and TRBJ1-3; TRBD1 is a possible D gene (5 bases). V lost 7 bases, J lost 0 bases, and 16 bases lay in between. The CDR3 totals 15 residues. In germline, CDR1 is DFQATT, CDR2 SNEGSKA (reference sequence). CDR3 sequence: CSGGQGPSSGNTIYF. The CDR3 DNA reads as TGCAGTGGGGGCCAGGGTCCGAGCTCTGGAAACACCATATATTTT.

This clonotype was counted ten times or more. The V call is TRBV12-3 or TRBV12-4, the J call TRBJ2-6; D gene unclear. CDR3 length: 16 residues. The germline V and J ends were trimmed by 5 bases and 2 bases, with 13 bases remaining between them. The CDR3 sequence is CASSTPLGAGANVLTF. DNA of the CDR3: TGTGCCAGCAGTACCCCTTTGGGTGCTGGGGCCAACGTCCTGACTTTC.

The chain combines TRBV7-2 with TRBJ1-2; D is unclear. CDR3 length: 14 amino acids. V was trimmed by 5 bases and J by 6 bases, leaving 16 bases between them. The V gene's germline CDR1 is SGHTA and CDR2 FQGNSA. The CDR3 sequence is CASSESWGVDGYTF. Written as DNA, the CDR3 is TGTGCCAGCAGCGAATCTTGGGGAGTAGATGGCTACACCTTC.

Ten or more counts support this clonotype. This chain uses TRBV6-1 with TRBJ2-7; D not certain. The CDR3 loop spans 16 amino acids. Germline lookup yields CDR1 MNHNS and CDR2 SASEGT. V lost 1 base, J lost 4 bases, and 17 bases lay in between. The CDR3 reads CASSEGGHMYRYEQYF. For the CDR3, the DNA is TGTGCCAGCAGTGAAGGCGGCCACATGTATCGATACGAGCAGTACTTC.

This clonotype was detected ten times or more. The chain joins TRBV27 to TRBJ2-3; D call uncertain. Trimming stripped 3 bases from V and 5 bases from J, with 9 bases between. Germline V gene data show CDR1 as MNHEY and CDR2 as SMNVEV (reference sequence). The CDR3 sequence is 13 residues long. CDR3 loop: CASSFNSLDTQYF. In DNA, the CDR3 is TGTGCCAGCAGTTTCAACAGCCTAGATACGCAGTATTTT.

This clonotype was seen repeatedly, ten times or more. This chain connects TRBV21-1 to TRBJ2-2; TRBD2, as called in the table, went unchecked against the DNA. TRBV21-1 is assigned pseudogene status. The CDR3 has 17 amino acids. The CDR3 region is CASPKREAPRDTGELFF. CDR3 DNA: TGTGCCAGCCCTAAGCGGGAGGCCCCGAGGGACACCGGGGAGCTGTTTTTT.

In this sample, this clonotype turned up many times. This chain joins TRBV9 and TRBJ2-5; TRBD1 is a possible D gene (5 bases). With 0 bases removed from V and 2 bases from J, the gap between germline ends came to 14 bases. Germline V gene lookup returns CDR1 SGDLS and CDR2 YYNGEE. The CDR3 consists of 16 residues. The CDR3 coding sequence is TGTGCCAGCAGCGTAGGCACAGGCTCGTCACAAGAGACCCAGTACTTC. Translation gives CASSVGTGSSQETQYF.

This clonotype was seen at least ten times. This chain connects TRBV20-1 to TRBJ2-7, with a possible D match to TRBD1 (7 bases). The V and J ends lost 1 base and 0 bases respectively, with 10 bases between them. CDR3 size: 14 residues. The germline V gene has CDR1 DFQATT and CDR2 SNEGSKA (reference sequence). Written as DNA, the CDR3 is TGCAGTGCTAGAGCAGGGGGGAACTCCTACGAGCAGTACTTC. Amino acids: CSARAGGNSYEQYF.

The table lists this clonotype with many counts. This chain's CDR3 is CASSQTGTDETQYF. CDR3 coding DNA: TGTGCCAGCAGCCAGACCGGGACAGATGAGACCCAGTACTTC. The chain couples TRBV28 to TRBJ2-5; 7 bases fit TRBD1. V trimming: 6 bases; J trimming: 5 bases; junction bases outside the gene matches: 9. This CDR3 comprises 14 residues. CDR1 is MDHEN, CDR2 SYDVKM, per germline.